The 24 T cell receptor beta chains presented below share a single source sample, sequenced in a study of blood T cell repertoires in COVID-19. Generated by immunoSEQ multiplex PCR, the TCRdb table keeps only in-frame clones and is missing some. The sample yields around 350,000 clones, more than 75% seen once. Sample: peripheral blood. The receptors stem from a human donor in a cohort sampled during active COVID-19.

J is TRBJ2-3 and V is TRBV9, with D possibly being TRBD2 (6 bases). CDR1 is SGDLS and CDR2 is YYNGEE in the germline V gene. Trimming cost V 3 bases and J 2 bases, with 13 bases left between them. The CDR3 runs to 15 residues. The CDR3 spells CASSDLAGITDTQYF. For the CDR3, the DNA is TGTGCCAGCAGCGACCTGGCGGGAATCACAGATACGCAGTATTTT.

The gene calls are TRBV13 and TRBJ2-1; TRBD2 agrees at 10 bases. The CDR3 is made up of 15 amino acids. Trimming at V came to 1 base and at J to 8 bases, leaving 5 bases not matched to a gene. Germline CDR1 is PRHDT and CDR2 is FYEKMQ (reference sequence). The CDR3 DNA sequence: TGTGCCAGCAGCTTAGAAGCGGGGGGGCTTGATGAGCAGTTCTTC. Translation: CASSLEAGGLDEQFF. Complete variable domain (other parts from reference TRBV13 and TRBJ2-1): AAGVIQSPRHLIKEKRETATLKCYPIPRHDTVYWYQQGPGQDPQFLISFYEKMQSDKGSIPDRFSAQQFSDYHSELNMSSLELGDSALYFCASSLEAGGLDEQFFGPGTRLTVL.

This rearrangement joins TRBV28 to TRBJ1-1; D is unresolved. Looked up from germline, CDR1 is MDHEN and CDR2 is SYDVKM. This CDR3 has 11 residues. The germline V and J ends were trimmed by 5 bases and 5 bases, with 6 bases remaining between them. As DNA, the CDR3 is TGTGCCAGCAGTATCAATACTGAAGCTTTCTTT. Translated, it gives CASSINTEAFF.

The genes are TRBV9 and TRBJ1-1, with D unresolved. The V end was cut by 0 bases, the J end by 1 base, with 10 bases between. This CDR3 contains 15 residues. CDR1 is SGDLS and CDR2 is YYNGEE in the germline V gene. In DNA form, the CDR3 reads TGTGCCAGCAGCGTAGAACCAGCGCCGAACACTGAAGCTTTCTTT. This encodes CASSVEPAPNTEAFF.

On this clone itself: A junction end diverges from the germline sequence, so it may reflect a read error. The J gene is TRBJ1-4, the V gene TRBV2, with TRBD1 matching over 7 bases. CDR1 is SNHLY and CDR2 is FYNNEI in the germline V gene. The CDR3 runs to 15 residues. The CDR3 is CASKSWDSSIEELFF. DNA of the CDR3: TGTGCCAGCAAATCCTGGGACAGCTCCATTGAAGAACTGTTTTTT.

V gene TRBV4-1 combines with J gene TRBJ2-1; unclear D gene. Per the germline V gene, CDR1 is MGHRA and CDR2 is YSYEKL. The V end was cut by 3 bases, the J end by 9 bases, with 12 bases between. This CDR3 spans 13 amino acids. The CDR3 is CASSHTNAAEQFF. The CDR3 DNA is TGCGCCAGCAGCCATACAAACGCGGCTGAGCAGTTCTTC.

This clone turned up a few times. The chain carries TRBV7-6 and TRBJ2-7, with 8 nucleotides matching TRBD2. CDR1 and CDR2 from the germline V gene are SGHVS and FNYEAQ. The trim removed 5 bases at V and 4 bases at J, leaving 10 bases unmatched. This CDR3 comprises 15 residues. This CDR3 is CASSPQPAGGYEQYF. CDR3 in DNA: TGTGCCAGCAGCCCCCAGCCTGCGGGAGGATACGAGCAGTACTTC.

As to this clone: Different DNA sequences within this sample yield the same CDR3. V usage is TRBV27 and J usage is TRBJ1-1; D is undetermined. The germline V gene encodes CDR1 MNHEY and CDR2 SMNVEV (reference sequence). Trimming cost V 11 bases and J 3 bases, with 19 bases left between them. CDR3 size: 14 residues. The CDR3 loop reads CARARGGEDTEAFF. DNA of the CDR3: TGTGCCCGGGCTCGAGGAGGCGAGGACACTGAAGCTTTCTTT.

The rearrangement links TRBV10-3 to TRBJ1-1, with unresolved D. This CDR3 contains 13 residues. Trimming pared 2 bases from V and 3 bases from J, leaving 7 bases between. Germline assignment: CDR1 ENHRY and CDR2 SYGVKD. CDR3 bases: TGTGCCATCAGTGAGCTTTTAGACACTGAAGCTTTCTTT. This encodes CAISELLDTEAFF.

The V and J genes are TRBV18 and TRBJ2-2; no clear D. CDR3 size: 14 residues. CDR1 is KGHSH, CDR2 LQKENI, per germline. V gave up 6 bases and J gave up 5 bases, with 13 bases separating them. Written as DNA, the CDR3 is TGTGCCAGCTCCGACGGCGCGGCGACCGGGGAGCTGTTTTTT. This encodes CASSDGAATGELFF.

V usage is TRBV30 and J usage is TRBJ1-6; 9 bases fit TRBD1. The CDR3 sequence is 18 residues long. CDR1 and CDR2 from the germline V gene are GTSNPN and SVGIG (reference sequence). Trimming took 0 bases from V and 1 from J; bases not matched to a gene: 7. For the CDR3, the DNA is TGTGCCTGGAGTGTACCTAGGGACAGGGAATCCTATAATTCACCCCTCCACTTT. Translated: CAWSVPRDRESYNSPLHF.

The chain employs TRBV28 and TRBJ2-1; D might be TRBD2 (6 bases). Germline V lookup: CDR1 MDHEN, CDR2 SYDVKM. The ends were cut back, 6 bases at V and 9 bases at J, with 15 bases in the middle. CDR3 size: 13 residues. This chain's CDR3 is CASRTPRRGEQFF. In nucleotides, the CDR3 is TGTGCCAGCAGAACCCCCCGGAGGGGTGAGCAGTTCTTC.

The chain carries TRBV5-1 and TRBJ2-1; D remains ambiguous. This CDR3 has 15 amino acids. Trimming left V 4 bases short and J 8 bases short, with 19 bases between. Germline V gene data show CDR1 as SGHRS and CDR2 as YFSETQ. CDR3 bases: TGCGCCAGCAGCACGAACACCGCCCTTTTCGATGAGCAGTTCTTC. This encodes CASSTNTALFDEQFF. Full variable domain (missing parts from reference TRBV5-1 and TRBJ2-1): KAGVTQTPRYLIKTRGQQVTLSCSPISGHRSVSWYQQTPGQGLQFLFEYFSETQRNKGNFPGRFSGRQFSNSRSEMNVSTLELGDSALYLCASSTNTALFDEQFFGPGTRLTVL.

The chain joins TRBV15 to TRBJ1-2; TRBD1 matches at 8 bases. After removal of 6 bases from V and 4 bases from J, the junction contained 7 bases not matched to a gene. Germline V CDR1 and CDR2: LNHNV, YYDKDF (reference sequence). The CDR3 length is 14 residues. CDR3: CATSRDRNIYGYTF. CDR3 in DNA: TGTGCCACCAGTAGGGACAGGAATATCTATGGCTACACCTTC.

The rearrangement links TRBV5-5 to TRBJ2-7; D may be TRBD1 (6 bases). Germline lookup yields CDR1 SGHKS and CDR2 YYEKEE (reference sequence). CDR3 size: 14 residues. V lost 0 bases to trimming and J lost 2 bases, with 9 bases between them. Written as DNA, the CDR3 is TGTGCCAGCAGCTTGGGCCAGGGGCCCTACGAGCAGTACTTC. It specifies CASSLGQGPYEQYF.

The chain is built from TRBV11-2 and TRBJ2-1; 8 bases match TRBD2. CDR1 and CDR2 from the germline V gene are SGHAT and FQNNGV. This CDR3 has 14 residues. V was clipped by 5 bases and J by 7 bases; unmatched bases: 7. This chain's CDR3 is CASSPGGAGNEQFF. As DNA, the CDR3 is TGTGCCAGCAGCCCCGGGGGGGCAGGGAATGAGCAGTTCTTC.

The V gene is TRBV5-1, the J gene TRBJ2-7; 8 positions agree with TRBD1. V gave up 0 bases and J gave up 3 bases; unmatched junction bases: 5. Germline CDR1 SGHRS, CDR2 YFSETQ. The CDR3 contains 15 residues. CDR3 residues: CASSLAGTGFYEQYF. The CDR3 bases are TGCGCCAGCAGCTTGGCCGGGACAGGATTCTACGAGCAGTACTTC.

The chain combines TRBV6-2 or TRBV6-3 with TRBJ1-5, with 9 positions matching TRBD1. Germline CDR1 MNHEY, CDR2 SVGEGT. V lost 5 bases to trimming and J lost 0 bases; unmatched junction nucleotides: 8. This CDR3 region has 17 residues. DNA of the CDR3: TGTGCCAGCAGTAGGGACAGGGCGACTTATAGCAATCAGCCCCAGCATTTT. Encoded protein: CASSRDRATYSNQPQHF.

The rearrangement uses TRBV29-1 and TRBJ2-1; the match to TRBD2 covers 7 bases. The CDR3 extends over 10 amino acids. Looked up from germline, CDR1 is SQVTM and CDR2 is ANQGSEA. CDR3 nucleotides: TGCACTAGCGGAAACAATGAGCAGTTCTTC. This translates into CTSGNNEQFF.

This chain links TRBV5-8 with TRBJ2-2, with TRBD1 as a possible D gene (6 bases). This CDR3 region has 14 residues. Looked up from germline, CDR1 is SGHTS and CDR2 is YDEGEE. The V end was cut by 5 bases, the J end by 3 bases, with 11 bases between. The CDR3 spells CASRGAPYTGELFF. The CDR3 DNA reads as TGTGCCAGCAGGGGGGCCCCATACACCGGGGAGCTGTTTTTT.

The rearrangement links TRBV2 to TRBJ2-2; TRBD1 matches at 7 bases. Germline CDR1 reads SNHLY; CDR2 reads FYNNEI. The trim removed 2 bases at V and 6 bases at J, leaving 12 bases unmatched. The CDR3 covers 17 residues. CDR3 amino acids: CASSELVPQGVSGELFF. CDR3 in DNA: TGTGCCAGCAGTGAACTCGTCCCGCAGGGGGTGTCCGGGGAGCTGTTTTTT. Based on the CDR3 plus reference TRBV2 and TRBJ2-2, the full variable domain is EPEVTQTPSHQVTQMGQEVILRCVPISNHLYFYWYRQILGQKVEFLVSFYNNEISEKSEIFDDQFSVERPDGSNFTLKIRSTKLEDSAMYFCASSELVPQGVSGELFFGEGSRLTVL.

This clone has just a few counts. The chain employs TRBV3-1 (or the pseudogene TRBV3-2) and TRBJ1-1, with D perhaps TRBD1 (6 bases). Trimming left V 1 base short and J 0 bases short, with 9 bases between. Germline V gene lookup returns CDR1 LGHDT and CDR2 YNNKEL (reference sequence). The CDR3 has 15 amino acids. The CDR3 nucleotides are TGTGCCAGCAGCCAAGGCGAGGGGGTGAACACTGAAGCTTTCTTT. Its translation: CASSQGEGVNTEAFF.

This chain links TRBV27 with TRBJ2-3; D gene uncertain. The CDR3 runs 13 residues. Trimming shortened V by 6 bases and J by 0 bases, and 7 bases separated the two germline ends. Germline V gene data show CDR1 as MNHEY and CDR2 as SMNVEV (reference sequence). CDR3 nucleotide sequence: TGTGCCAGCAGCGGAGCTAGCACAGATACGCAGTATTTT. The encoded protein is CASSGASTDTQYF.

The CDR3 reads CASSPRGQGAYTGELFF. CDR3 nucleotide sequence: TGTGCCAGCAGCCCGAGAGGACAGGGGGCTTACACCGGGGAGCTGTTTTTT. The rearrangement uses TRBV7-3 and TRBJ2-2; TRBD1 agrees at 11 bases. The CDR3 is made up of 17 amino acids. Germline V gene data show CDR1 as SGHTA and CDR2 as FQGTGA. With 5 bases clipped from V and 3 bases from J, the junction kept 8 bases outside the gene matches.